These T cell receptor beta chains were read from a single sample in a study of shared clonotypes between healthy human individuals. TCRdb's copy holds only in-frame clones and misses some; the assay was immunoSEQ multiplex PCR. The table includes some 530,000 clones, over 75% detected once. Sample: PBMCs. All receptors derive from a woman between 40 and 55 years old in good health. Some clones in this sample may be carry-over from other donors' samples. CDR3s include the opening cysteine and the closing phenylalanine or tryptophan. Each record gives: clone size, V gene, D gene, J gene, CDR3 DNA, CDR3 protein. D genes are given only for firm matches. Clone sizes are given selectively: once, few, many, or a class where the clone is expanded.

NA	TRBV9	TRBD2	TRBJ2-5	TGTGCCAGCAGCGTAGGAGCGGGAGGGTCTCAAGAGACCCAGTACTTC	CASSVGAGGSQETQYF
few	TRBV15	NA	TRBJ1-3	TGTGCCACCAGCAGAGATATGGCAGACTCTGGAAACACCATATATTTT	CATSRDMADSGNTIYF
NA	TRBV5-1	NA	TRBJ1-1	TGCGCCAGCAGCCCTCAGGGAGGAAGATCCACTGAAGCTTTCTTT	CASSPQGGRSTEAFF
NA	TRBV19	NA	TRBJ2-2	TGTGCCAGTAGTCCACACGACAGGGAGGGAACCGGGGAGCTGTTTTTT	CASSPHDREGTGELFF
NA	TRBV9	TRBD2	TRBJ2-5	TGTGCCAGCAGCCCCACTGGCGGGAGGATAGAGACCCAGTACTTC	CASSPTGGRIETQYF
NA	TRBV2	NA	TRBJ1-2	TGTGCCAGCAGCTCAGATGACTATGGCTACACCTTC	CASSSDDYGYTF
NA	TRBV5-1	TRBD1	TRBJ2-7	TGCGCCAGCAGCCTACGGACAGGGGGCACGGGAGAGCAGTACTTC	CASSLRTGGTGEQYF
NA	TRBV5-4	TRBD1	TRBJ2-7	TGTGCCAGTACTGACAGGGTGACTTACGAGCAGTACTTC	CASTDRVTYEQYF
NA	TRBV5-4	TRBD1	TRBJ1-1	TGTGCCAGCAGCACGGGAGGGACAGGGAACACTGAAGCTTTCTTT	CASSTGGTGNTEAFF
NA	TRBV28	TRBD2	TRBJ2-2	TGTGCCAGCACCTCACTAGCGGGGAACACCGGGGAGCTGTTTTTT	CASTSLAGNTGELFF
NA	TRBV5-1	NA	TRBJ1-5	TGCGCCAGCAGCTTGGATGGACGGCCCAATCAGCCCCAGCATTTT	CASSLDGRPNQPQHF
NA	TRBV19	NA	TRBJ2-7	TGTGCCAGTAGTACCCAGACGGCGGCGAGGGAGCAGTACTTC	CASSTQTAAREQYF
NA	TRBV7-3	NA	TRBJ2-3	TGTGCCAGCAGCTTTAACCCCAGAGATACGCAGTATTTT	CASSFNPRDTQYF
once	TRBV30	TRBD1	TRBJ1-1	TGTGCCTGGAGCCATAAGACAGGGGGGGTGAACACTGAAGCTTTCTTT	CAWSHKTGGVNTEAFF
NA	TRBV30	TRBD1	TRBJ1-1	TGTGCCTGGAGCGAAACGGACAGGGGATATCTCGCTGAAGCTTTCTTT	CAWSETDRGYLAEAFF
NA	TRBV5-8	NA	TRBJ2-3	TGTGCCAGCACGGCGGATACTAGCACAGATACGCAGTATTTT	CASTADTSTDTQYF
NA	TRBV7-2	NA	TRBJ1-4	TGTGCCAGCAGCTTAGTCTGGGAGCCGTATGAAAAACTGTTTTTT	CASSLVWEPYEKLFF
NA	TRBV4-3	NA	TRBJ2-7	TGCGCCAGCAGCCAAGAACTAGGACAGCTAAGCTACGAGCAGTACTTC	CASSQELGQLSYEQYF
NA	TRBV2	NA	TRBJ2-3	TGTGCCAGCTCAGGACCCTGGGATACGCAGTATTTT	CASSGPWDTQYF
NA	TRBV30	NA	TRBJ1-1	TGTGCCTGGAGGTACAGTAACACTGAAGCTTTCTTT	CAWRYSNTEAFF
NA	TRBV7-8	NA	TRBJ2-6	TGTGCCAGCCGGGCAAACAGGGCTGGGGCCAACGTCCTGACTTTC	CASRANRAGANVLTF
NA	TRBV28	NA	TRBJ2-7	TGTGCCAGCAGTTTAAAGCAAGGCTACGAGCAGTACTTC	CASSLKQGYEQYF
NA	TRBV27	TRBD2	TRBJ2-5	TGTGCCAGCAGTTTAGGGTTTCTAGCGGGTGAGACCCAGTACTTC	CASSLGFLAGETQYF
NA	TRBV6-6	TRBD1	TRBJ1-2	TGTGCCAGCAGTTACCTGCAGGGGGCGGATGGCTACACCTTC	CASSYLQGADGYTF
NA	TRBV2	TRBD1	TRBJ2-2	TGTGCCAGTTCCCAGGGGGCAGGCGGGGAGCTGTTTTTT	CASSQGAGGELFF
few	TRBV7-2	NA	TRBJ2-1	TGTGCCAGCAGCCTATTTGGGGGCAATGAGCAGTTCTTC	CASSLFGGNEQFF
NA	TRBV6-5	NA	TRBJ2-1	TGTGCCAGCAGTTACTCGGGGATAGCCGAGCAGTTCTTC	CASSYSGIAEQFF
many	TRBV5-1	NA	TRBJ1-6	TGCGCCAGCAGCTTGGCCATAACGGCCCCGGGGGCCCTCCACTTT	CASSLAITAPGALHF
NA	TRBV28	NA	TRBJ2-5	TGTGCCATACGACAGCAACAAGAGACCCAGTACTTC	CAIRQQQETQYF
NA	TRBV5-1	NA	TRBJ1-1	TGCGCCAGCAGCTTGGATGCAGCGAACACTGAAGCTTTCTTT	CASSLDAANTEAFF
NA	TRBV5-1	NA	TRBJ1-4	TGCGCCAGCAGCATCCTCGGCGGGGCCCAAGAAAAACTGTTTTTT	CASSILGGAQEKLFF
NA	TRBV11-1	NA	TRBJ1-1	TGTGCCAGCAGCTTCGGTGGGTCTTCCACTGAAGCTTTCTTT	CASSFGGSSTEAFF
NA	TRBV19	NA	TRBJ2-7	TGTGCCAGTAGTATACCTGGCGGTGCTTCCTACGAGCAGTACTTC	CASSIPGGASYEQYF
NA	TRBV7-9	TRBD1	TRBJ2-6	TGTGCCAGCAGCTTGAACAGGGGAGCCACCTCTGGGGCCAACGTCCTGACTTTC	CASSLNRGATSGANVLTF
NA	TRBV19	NA	TRBJ2-1	TGTGCCAGTAGTAAACAGGGCCCACAACTCGCCTACAATGAGCAGTTCTTC	CASSKQGPQLAYNEQFF
NA	TRBV7-8	NA	TRBJ1-1	TGTGCCAGCAGCACTCGGACGGCGGGGACTGAAGCTTTCTTT	CASSTRTAGTEAFF
NA	TRBV9	NA	TRBJ1-3	TGTGCCAGCAGCGCCCGAGGTGCTTCTGGAAACACCATATATTTT	CASSARGASGNTIYF
NA	TRBV28	TRBD2	TRBJ2-7	TGTGCCAGCACTGGGCGGGAGGGCCTCTCCTACGAGCAGTACTTC	CASTGREGLSYEQYF
few	TRBV5-1	TRBD2	TRBJ2-1	TGCGCCAGCAGCCGAGCGGGACTAGCGGGAGATCTGTACAATGAGCAGTTCTTC	CASSRAGLAGDLYNEQFF
once	TRBV18	TRBD1	TRBJ2-5	TGTGCCAGCTCCGGACAGGGGCGAAATCAAGAGACCCAGTACTTC	CASSGQGRNQETQYF